This is a list of T cell receptor beta chains from one sample in a study of blood T cell repertoires in COVID-19. The data were produced by immunoSEQ multiplex PCR, yet TCRdb's version contains in-frame clones alone and is incomplete. The sample holds 150,000 to 200,000 clones, 65% to 90% seen once. Sequencing was performed on peripheral blood. These receptors were obtained from a man aged 55 to 70 with acute or convalescent COVID-19. CDR3s include the opening cysteine and the closing phenylalanine or tryptophan. D genes are given only for firm matches. Where a row states a size, it is once, few, many or the class of an expanded clone; other rows omit it.

>-|TRBV5-4|-|TRBJ2-7
TGTGCCAGCAGCCCCCGACAAGACGCCTACGAGCAGTACTTC
CASSPRQDAYEQYF
>TRBD2|TRBV5-1|-|TRBJ2-1
TGCGCCAGCAGCTCTATAGGACTAGCGGGAAGTGAGCAGTTCTTC
CASSSIGLAGSEQFF
>-|TRBV30|-|TRBJ1-6
TGTGCCTGGAGCCGGAACCGGGATTCACCCCTCCACTTT
CAWSRNRDSPLHF
>-|TRBV7-9|-|TRBJ2-3
TGTGCCAGCAGCTTCACTCTCGATACGCAGTATTTT
CASSFTLDTQYF
>TRBD1|TRBV10-3|-|TRBJ1-2
TGTGCCGTCCGAGGGGGCAGCGTTGGCTACACCTTC
CAVRGGSVGYTF
>TRBD2|TRBV28|-|TRBJ2-7
TGTGCCAGCAGTTTCACCCGAGGGACTAGCGGGTACGAGCAGTACTTC
CASSFTRGTSGYEQYF
>-|TRBV5-3|-|TRBJ2-6
TGTGCCAGAAGTCAGACTCGGAATGGGGCCAACGTCCTGACTTTC
CARSQTRNGANVLTF
>TRBD2|TRBV7-9|-|TRBJ2-3
TGTGCCAGCAGCTTAGGGGCTAGCGGTGGAGATACGCAGTATTTT
CASSLGASGGDTQYF
>-|TRBV2|-|TRBJ2-7
TGTGCCAGCAGAAATAGCAGGGTTTCCTACGAGCAGTACTTC
CASRNSRVSYEQYF
>-|TRBV15|-|TRBJ2-1
TGTGCCACCAGCAGACAGCTAGCGACCAATGAGCAGTTCTTC
CATSRQLATNEQFF
>-|TRBV5-1|-|TRBJ2-5
TGCGCCAGCGGGCTCCTCAGCGGAGTCCAAGAGACCCAGTACTTC
CASGLLSGVQETQYF
>-|TRBV28|-|TRBJ1-2
TGTGCCAGCAGTTTAAGCGTTTCAATCGGAACGTCCACCTTC
CASSLSVSIGTSTF
>TRBD2|TRBV24-1|-|TRBJ2-1
TGTGCCACCAGTGATTTCCTAGCGGCCTCCTACAATGAGCAGTTCTTC
CATSDFLAASYNEQFF
>-|TRBV3-1/TRBV3-2|-|TRBJ1-5
TGTGCCAGCTGGGGAGGGGGGCTTAATCAGCCCCAGCATTTT
CASWGGGLNQPQHF
>-|TRBV19|-|TRBJ1-6
TGTGCCAGTAGTTTCCGGGATCCCGAAGGGCCCCTCCACTTT
CASSFRDPEGPLHF
>-|TRBV4-1|once|TRBJ2-7
TGCGCCAGCAGTTACACTGCGGGACAGAGATACGAGCAGTACTTC
CASSYTAGQRYEQYF
>TRBD1|TRBV5-1|once|TRBJ1-1
TGCGCCAGCAGCCGACAGGGGCGTAAATCCGGGGCTGAAGCTTTCTTT
CASSRQGRKSGAEAFF